This T cell receptor beta chain came from a study of blood T cell repertoires in COVID-19. About the research overall: From T cells, B-cell-depleted T cells, or PBMCs came the material, which was cDNA or gDNA.

How the authors handled the data: Reference gene primer amplification gave nucleated cell count estimates. Repertoires were generated with immunoSEQ multiplex PCR, while TCRdb's copy carries only in-frame clones and drops some. That table supplies the V and J calls and clone size; D and trimming were determined from the DNA. The sample records approximately 45,000 clones, 86% being singletons. Germline CDR1 is LNHDA and CDR2 is SQIVND (reference sequence). Trimming removed 5 bases from V and 2 bases from J; junction bases left unmatched: 7. This CDR3 contains 15 residues. This chain links TRBV19 with TRBJ2-7; 9 bases are a match to TRBD2. Sequenced material: peripheral blood. This sequence was found in a man aged 35 to 55 with active COVID-19. CDR3 DNA sequence: TGTGCCAGTAGTTCGACTAGCGGAAGGACCTACGAGCAGTACTTC. Protein: CASSSTSGRTYEQYF.